The present entry profiles one T cell receptor (beta chain) with its context. TCRdb reprocessed the RACE reads with MiXCR, giving one entry per CDR3 protein. Counted here are around 95,000 distinct CDR3 sequences, roughly a tenth occurring once; the ten biggest clones make up 3.1%. This record belongs to a study of human T cells and chemical hapten exposure. In the study overall: Patients were mainly female, each with alopecia areata, totalis or universalis.

The CDR3 totals 10 residues. The ends were cut back, 10 bases at V and 4 bases at J, with 8 bases in the middle. Germline V gene data show CDR1 as SEHNR and CDR2 as FQNEAQ (reference sequence). Time point indicated: pre-sensitization, week 0. Treatment reported: therapeutic diphenylcyclopropenone sensitization with weekly scalp DPC. The receptor's source is a woman aged 55-69 years with alopecia areata. Some clones in this sample may be carry-over from other donors' samples. Sample: whole blood, taken in connection with sensitization to the hapten diphenylcyclopropenone (DPC). J is TRBJ2-7 and V is TRBV7-9; D remains unclear. CDR3 nucleotide sequence: TGTGCCACCGCTGAATACGAGCAGTACTTC. Translating gives CATAEYEQYF. The full variable domain, its missing parts supplied by reference TRBV7-9 and TRBJ2-7, is DTGVSQNPRHKITKRGQNVTFRCDPISEHNRLYWYRQTLGQGPEFLTYFQNEAQLEKSRLLSDRFSAERPKGSFSTLEIQRTEQGDSAMYLCATAEYEQYFGPGTRLTVT.